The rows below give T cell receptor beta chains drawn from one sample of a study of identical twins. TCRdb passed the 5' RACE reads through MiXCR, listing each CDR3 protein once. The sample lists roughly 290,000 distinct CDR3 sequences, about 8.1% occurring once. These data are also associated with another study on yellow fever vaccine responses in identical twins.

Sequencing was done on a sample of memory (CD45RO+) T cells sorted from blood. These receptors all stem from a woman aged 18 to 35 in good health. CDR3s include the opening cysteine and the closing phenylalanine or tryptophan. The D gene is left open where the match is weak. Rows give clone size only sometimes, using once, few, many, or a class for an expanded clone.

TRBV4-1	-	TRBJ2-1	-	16	TGCGCCAGCAGCCAAGAATCGTCTGGGGTCTACAATGAGCAGTTCTTC	CASSQESSGVYNEQFF
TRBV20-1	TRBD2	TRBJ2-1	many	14	TGCAGTGCTAGAGGGACTAGCGATGGAAGTGAGCAGTTCTTC	CSARGTSDGSEQFF
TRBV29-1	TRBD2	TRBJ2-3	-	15	TGCAGCGTTGCGTGGGGGACTAGCGGGATAGATACGCAGTATTTT	CSVAWGTSGIDTQYF
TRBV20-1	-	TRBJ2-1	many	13	TGCAGTGGCGGAGGGGTAACCTACAATGAGCAGTTCTTC	CSGGGVTYNEQFF
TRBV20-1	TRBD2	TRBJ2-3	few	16	TGCAGTGCTAGAGATCTGCGGCTAGCGGGACCAGATACGCAGTATTTT	CSARDLRLAGPDTQYF
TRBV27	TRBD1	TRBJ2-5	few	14	TGTGCCAGCAGGGCAACGACAGGGCGGGAGACCCAGTACTTC	CASRATTGRETQYF
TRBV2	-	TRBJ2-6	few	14	TGTGCCAGCAGTGACAGGACTGGGGCCAACGTCCTGACTTTC	CASSDRTGANVLTF
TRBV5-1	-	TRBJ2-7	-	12	TGCGCCAGCAGCTTTAATCGATACGAGCAGTACTTC	CASSFNRYEQYF
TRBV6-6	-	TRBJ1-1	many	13	TGTGCCAGCAGTCCAGCAGAGGTCACTGAAGCTTTCTTT	CASSPAEVTEAFF
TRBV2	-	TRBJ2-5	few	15	TGTGCCAGCAGCCAGGTACTAGAGGTGAAAGAGACCCAGTACTTC	CASSQVLEVKETQYF
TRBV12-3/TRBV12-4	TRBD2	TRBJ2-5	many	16	TGTGCCAGCAGTCCGGGACTAGCGGGAGGGGGTGAGACCCAGTACTTC	CASSPGLAGGGETQYF
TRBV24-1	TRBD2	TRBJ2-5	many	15	TGTGCCACCAGTGCCCTAGCGGGAGGGCCTGAGACCCAGTACTTC	CATSALAGGPETQYF
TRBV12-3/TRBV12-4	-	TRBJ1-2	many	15	TGTGCCAGCAGCACACGACACCTAGCTAACTATGGCTACACCTTC	CASSTRHLANYGYTF
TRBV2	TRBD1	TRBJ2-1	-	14	TGTGCCAGCACAACAGGGGAGTCCTACAATGAGCAGTTCTTC	CASTTGESYNEQFF
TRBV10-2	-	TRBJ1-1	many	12	TGCGCCAGCAGTGACCAGGGGTTTGGGGCTTTCTTT	CASSDQGFGAFF
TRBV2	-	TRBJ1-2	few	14	TGTGCCAGCAGTGGGATAGGGGGAGTTTTCGGCTACACCTTC	CASSGIGGVFGYTF
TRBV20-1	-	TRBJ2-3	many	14	TGCAGTGCTAGGAAGCCTGATGGGGGGGATACGCAGTATTTT	CSARKPDGGDTQYF
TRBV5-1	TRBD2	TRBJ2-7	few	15	TGCGCCAGCAGCCGAGGACTAGCGATTTCCTACGAGCAGTACTTC	CASSRGLAISYEQYF
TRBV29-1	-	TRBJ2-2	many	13	TGCAGCGTCCACCGGGCGAACACCGGGGAGCTGTTTTTT	CSVHRANTGELFF
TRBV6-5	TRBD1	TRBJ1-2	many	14	TGTGCCAGCAGTTACTCGATAGGGGGCGATGGCTACACCTTC	CASSYSIGGDGYTF
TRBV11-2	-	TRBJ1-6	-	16	TGTGCCAGCAGCTTAGGTGGCCTCAAGGAGGGTTCACCCCTCCACTTT	CASSLGGLKEGSPLHF
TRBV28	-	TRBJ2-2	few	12	TGTGCCGGAGAGGGGTCTGCCGGGGAGCTGTTTTTT	CAGEGSAGELFF
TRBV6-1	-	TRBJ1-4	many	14	TGTGCCAGCCGGATGGGAGCAACTAATGAAAAACTGTTTTTT	CASRMGATNEKLFF
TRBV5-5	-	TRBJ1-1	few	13	TGTGCCAGCAGGTGGACGGAGGGTACTGAAGCTTTCTTT	CASRWTEGTEAFF
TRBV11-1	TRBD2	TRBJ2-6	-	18	TGTGCCAGCAGGTCCCTAGCGGGAGTACAAGATGGGGCCAACGTCCTGACTTTC	CASRSLAGVQDGANVLTF
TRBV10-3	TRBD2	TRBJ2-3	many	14	TGTGCCATCAGTGGACTAGCGGGGGCAGATACGCAGTATTTT	CAISGLAGADTQYF
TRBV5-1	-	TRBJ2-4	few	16	TGCGCCAGCAGCTTGGGGCAGGGGGGGACGAAAAACATTCAGTACTTC	CASSLGQGGTKNIQYF
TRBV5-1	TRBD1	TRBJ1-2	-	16	TGCGCCAGCAGCTTGGCCGGGACAGGGGGCACGCGGGGCTACACCTTC	CASSLAGTGGTRGYTF
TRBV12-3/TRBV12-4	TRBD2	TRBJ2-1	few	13	TGTGCCAGCAGTCGAGCGGGGGGGCAGGTTCGGCTCTTC	CASSRAGGQVRLF
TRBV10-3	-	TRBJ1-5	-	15	TGTGCCACTGCGTTGGACCAAGGGGCCAATCAGCCCCAGCATTTT	CATALDQGANQPQHF
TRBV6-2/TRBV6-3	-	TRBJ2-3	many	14	TGTGCCAGCAGCGGGGACGGTGGCGCAGATACGCAGTATTTT	CASSGDGGADTQYF
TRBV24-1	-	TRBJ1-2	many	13	TGTGCCACCAGTGATTTGGACGGGCAAGGCTACACCTTC	CATSDLDGQGYTF
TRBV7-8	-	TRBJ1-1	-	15	TGTGCCAGCAGCTACCTAGGGGGGGCGAACACTGAAGCTTTCTTT	CASSYLGGANTEAFF
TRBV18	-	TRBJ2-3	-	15	TGTGCCAGCTCACCACAGGACAGCCGCACAGATACGCAGTATTTT	CASSPQDSRTDTQYF
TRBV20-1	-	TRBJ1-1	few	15	TGCAGTGCTAGTCATCAGGGGCGAGTGAACACTGAAGCTTTCTTT	CSASHQGRVNTEAFF
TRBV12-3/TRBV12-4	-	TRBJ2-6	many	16	TGTGCCAGCAGTTTGGGGATTGCCTCTGGGGCCAACGTCCTGACTTTC	CASSLGIASGANVLTF
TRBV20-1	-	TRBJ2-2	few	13	TGCAGTGCTAGAGATTCGGGGGTCGGGGAGCTGTTTTTT	CSARDSGVGELFF
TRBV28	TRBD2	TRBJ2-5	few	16	TGTGCCAGCAGCCTCCCAAGGACTAGCGGAGGAGAGACCCAGTACTTC	CASSLPRTSGGETQYF
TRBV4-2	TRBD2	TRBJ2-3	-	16	TGTGCCAGCAGCCAAGCGGTCAGCGGGGGGGGAGATACGCAGTATTTT	CASSQAVSGGGDTQYF
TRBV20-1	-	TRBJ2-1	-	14	TGCAGTGTTCCTGGCGGGACCCAATACAATGAGCAGTTCTTC	CSVPGGTQYNEQFF
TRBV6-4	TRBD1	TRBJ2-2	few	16	TGTGCCAGCAGTGACCGGACAGGGGGGTACGCCGGGGAGCTGTTTTTT	CASSDRTGGYAGELFF
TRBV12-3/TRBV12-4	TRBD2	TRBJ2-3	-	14	TGTGCCAGCGGAACTGGGACTAGCGGGAGGTCGCAGTATTTT	CASGTGTSGRSQYF
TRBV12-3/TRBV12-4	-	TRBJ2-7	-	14	TGTGCCAGCGCCCGAGCAGGGGCCTACTACGAGCAGTACTTC	CASARAGAYYEQYF
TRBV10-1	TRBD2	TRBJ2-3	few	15	TGCGCCAGCTCCCGGACTAGCCTCGGCACAGATACGCAGTATTTT	CASSRTSLGTDTQYF
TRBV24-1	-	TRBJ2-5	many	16	TGTGCCACCAGTGACCCTCCGGGTCCAAGGGGAGAGACCCAGTACTTC	CATSDPPGPRGETQYF
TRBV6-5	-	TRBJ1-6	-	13	TGTGCCAGCAGTGACAGGAGTAATTCACCCCTCCACTTT	CASSDRSNSPLHF
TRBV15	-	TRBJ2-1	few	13	TGTGCCACCAGCAGCCGTGCCGGGGGTGAGCAGTTCTTC	CATSSRAGGEQFF
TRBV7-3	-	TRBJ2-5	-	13	TGTGCCAGCAGCACACGCGGTCGAGAGACCCAGTACTTC	CASSTRGRETQYF
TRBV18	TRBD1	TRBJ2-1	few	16	TGTGCCAGCTCACCGCGGGACAGGGGAGGTGACAATGAGCAGTTCTTC	CASSPRDRGGDNEQFF
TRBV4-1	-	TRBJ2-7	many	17	TGCGCCAGCAGCCAAGGTCAGAACCCGGGACACCCCTACGAGCAGTACTTC	CASSQGQNPGHPYEQYF
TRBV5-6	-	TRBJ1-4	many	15	TGTGCCAGCAGGGGATCGGGCGGAGCTAATGAAAAACTGTTTTTT	CASRGSGGANEKLFF
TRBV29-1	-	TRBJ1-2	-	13	TGCAGCACCGAACAGGGTATGGGCTATGGCTACGCCTTC	CSTEQGMGYGYAF
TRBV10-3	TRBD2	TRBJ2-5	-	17	TGTGCCATCAGCCCCGGACTAGCGGGGGGGCGAAGTGAGACCCAGTACTTC	CAISPGLAGGRSETQYF
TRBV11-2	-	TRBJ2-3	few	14	TGTGCCAGCAGACACTACGGCGGAGATTATACGCAGTATTTT	CASRHYGGDYTQYF